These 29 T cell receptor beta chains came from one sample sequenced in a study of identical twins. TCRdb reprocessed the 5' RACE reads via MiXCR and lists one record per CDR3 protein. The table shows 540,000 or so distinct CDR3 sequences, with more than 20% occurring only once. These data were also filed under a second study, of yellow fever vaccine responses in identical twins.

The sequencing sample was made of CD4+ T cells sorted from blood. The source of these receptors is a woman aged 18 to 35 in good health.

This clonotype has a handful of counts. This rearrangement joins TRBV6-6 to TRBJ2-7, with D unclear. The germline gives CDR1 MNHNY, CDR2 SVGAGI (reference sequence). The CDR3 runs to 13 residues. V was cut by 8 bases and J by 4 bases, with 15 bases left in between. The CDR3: CASAYPASYEQYF. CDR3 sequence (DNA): TGTGCCAGCGCGTACCCCGCTAGTTACGAGCAGTACTTC.

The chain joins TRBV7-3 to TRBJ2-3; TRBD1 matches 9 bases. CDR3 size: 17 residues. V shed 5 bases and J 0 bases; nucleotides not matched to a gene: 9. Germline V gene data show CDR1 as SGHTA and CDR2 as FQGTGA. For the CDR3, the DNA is TGTGCCAGCAGCACAAACACAGGGGGCGGGAGCACAGATACGCAGTATTTT. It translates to CASSTNTGGGSTDTQYF. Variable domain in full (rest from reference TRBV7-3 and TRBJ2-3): GAGVSQTPSNKVTEKGKYVELRCDPISGHTALYWYRQSLGQGPEFLIYFQGTGAADDSGLPNDRFFAVRPEGSVSTLKIQRTERGDSAVYLCASSTNTGGGSTDTQYFGPGTRLTVL.

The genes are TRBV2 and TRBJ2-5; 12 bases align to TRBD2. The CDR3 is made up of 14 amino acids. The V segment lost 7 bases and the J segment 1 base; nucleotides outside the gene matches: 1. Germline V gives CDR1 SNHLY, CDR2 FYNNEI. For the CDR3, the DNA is TGTGCCAGCATGACTAGCGGGAGCCAAGAGACCCAGTACTTC. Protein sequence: CASMTSGSQETQYF.

Here the CDR3 DNA reads TGTGCCAGCAGCTCTGACAGGGGACTTAGGAAGACCCAGTACTTC. It codes for CASSSDRGLRKTQYF. The rearrangement uses TRBV7-8 and TRBJ2-5, with 8 nucleotides matching TRBD1. V trimming: 4 bases; J trimming: 6 bases; junction bases outside the gene matches: 10. CDR1 is SGHVS and CDR2 is FQNEAQ in the germline V gene. The CDR3 extends over 15 amino acids.

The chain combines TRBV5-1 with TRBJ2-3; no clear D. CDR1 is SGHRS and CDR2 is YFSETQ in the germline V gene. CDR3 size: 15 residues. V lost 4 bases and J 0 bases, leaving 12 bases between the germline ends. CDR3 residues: CASSPNRVSTDTQYF. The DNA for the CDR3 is TGCGCCAGCAGCCCAAATCGCGTGAGCACAGATACGCAGTATTTT. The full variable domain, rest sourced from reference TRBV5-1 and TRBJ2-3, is KAGVTQTPRYLIKTRGQQVTLSCSPISGHRSVSWYQQTPGQGLQFLFEYFSETQRNKGNFPGRFSGRQFSNSRSEMNVSTLELGDSALYLCASSPNRVSTDTQYFGPGTRLTVL.

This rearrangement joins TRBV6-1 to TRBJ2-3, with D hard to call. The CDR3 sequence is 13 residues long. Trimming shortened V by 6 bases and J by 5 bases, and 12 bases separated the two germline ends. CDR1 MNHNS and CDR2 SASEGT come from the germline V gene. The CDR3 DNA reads TGTGCCAGCAGCCCCCGACCGAGAGATACGCAGTATTTT. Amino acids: CASSPRPRDTQYF.

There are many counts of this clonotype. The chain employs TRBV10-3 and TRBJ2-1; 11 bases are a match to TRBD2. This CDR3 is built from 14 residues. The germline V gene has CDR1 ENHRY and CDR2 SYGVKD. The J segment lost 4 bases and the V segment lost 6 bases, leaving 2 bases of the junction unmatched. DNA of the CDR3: TGTGCCATCAGGGGGACTAGCGGTTACAATGAGCAGTTCTTC. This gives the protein CAIRGTSGYNEQFF.

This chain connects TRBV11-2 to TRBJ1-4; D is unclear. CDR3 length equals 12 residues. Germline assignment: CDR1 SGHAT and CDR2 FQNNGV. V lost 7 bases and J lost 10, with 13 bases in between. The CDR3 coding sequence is TGTGCCAGCAACCGAGTGGGTGGAAAACTGTTTTTT. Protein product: CASNRVGGKLFF.

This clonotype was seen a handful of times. DNA for the CDR3: TGTGCCAGCAGTTTATCCTTGAGAGAGACCCAGTACTTC. Protein product: CASSLSLRETQYF. The V and J genes are TRBV12-3 or TRBV12-4 and TRBJ2-5; no definite D call. Deletions cut 2 bases from V and 4 bases from J, with 8 bases between. The CDR3 is 13 residues long.

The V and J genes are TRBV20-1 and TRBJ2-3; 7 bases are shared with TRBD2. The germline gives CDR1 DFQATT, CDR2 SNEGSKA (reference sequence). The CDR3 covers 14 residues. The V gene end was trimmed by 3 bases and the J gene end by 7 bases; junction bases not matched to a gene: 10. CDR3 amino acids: CSASTIGEGYTQYF. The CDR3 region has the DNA TGCAGTGCTAGTACTATCGGGGAGGGCTATACGCAGTATTTT.

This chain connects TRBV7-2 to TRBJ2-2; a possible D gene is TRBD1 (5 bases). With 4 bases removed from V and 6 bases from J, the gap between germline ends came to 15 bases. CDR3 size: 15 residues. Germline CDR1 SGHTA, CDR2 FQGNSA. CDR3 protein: CASSWGSNVAGELFF. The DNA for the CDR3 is TGTGCCAGCAGCTGGGGCTCAAACGTCGCCGGGGAGCTGTTTTTT.

The CDR3 sequence: CSVSDGGRRTEAFF. The CDR3 nucleotides read TGCAGCGTCTCGGACGGGGGGCGCAGAACTGAAGCTTTCTTT. The chain combines TRBV29-1 with TRBJ1-1; a weak D match, TRBD1 (6 bases). V lost 6 bases and J lost 5, with 19 bases in between. The V gene's germline CDR1 is SQVTM and CDR2 ANQGSEA. The length of the CDR3 is 14 residues. Based on the CDR3 plus reference TRBV29-1 and TRBJ1-1, the full variable domain is SAVISQKPSRDICQRGTSLTIQCQVDSQVTMMFWYRQQPGQSLTLIATANQGSEATYESGFVIDKFPISRPNLTFSTLTVSNMSPEDSSIYLCSVSDGGRRTEAFFGQGTRLTVV.

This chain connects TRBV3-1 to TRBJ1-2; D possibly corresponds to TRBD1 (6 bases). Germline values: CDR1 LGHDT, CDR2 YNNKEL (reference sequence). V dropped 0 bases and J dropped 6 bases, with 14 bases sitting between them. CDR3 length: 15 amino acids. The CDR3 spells CASSQEGGTRHGYTF. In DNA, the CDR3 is TGTGCCAGCAGCCAAGAGGGTGGGACACGTCATGGCTACACCTTC.

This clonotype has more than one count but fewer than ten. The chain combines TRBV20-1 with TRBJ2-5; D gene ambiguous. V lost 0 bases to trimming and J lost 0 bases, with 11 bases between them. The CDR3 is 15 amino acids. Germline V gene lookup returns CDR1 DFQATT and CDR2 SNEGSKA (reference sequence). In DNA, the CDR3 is TGCAGTGCTAGAGATTGGGCACTGTACCAAGAGACCCAGTACTTC. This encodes CSARDWALYQETQYF.

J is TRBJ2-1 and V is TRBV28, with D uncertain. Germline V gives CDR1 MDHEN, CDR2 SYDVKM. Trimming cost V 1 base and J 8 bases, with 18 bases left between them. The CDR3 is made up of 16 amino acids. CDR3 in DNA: TGTGCCAGCAGTTTATCGGCCGACCCACCGACCGATGAGCAGTTCTTC. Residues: CASSLSADPPTDEQFF.

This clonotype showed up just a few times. CDR3 region: CASSQNEGAGLRELFF. CDR3 coding DNA: TGTGCCAGCAGCCAGAACGAGGGGGCGGGATTGCGGGAGCTGTTTTTT. J is TRBJ2-2 and V is TRBV4-2; possibly TRBD1 for D (7 bases). V gave up 3 bases and J gave up 9 bases, with 20 bases separating them. This CDR3 comprises 16 residues. From germline, CDR1 is LGHNA and CDR2 YNFKEQ.

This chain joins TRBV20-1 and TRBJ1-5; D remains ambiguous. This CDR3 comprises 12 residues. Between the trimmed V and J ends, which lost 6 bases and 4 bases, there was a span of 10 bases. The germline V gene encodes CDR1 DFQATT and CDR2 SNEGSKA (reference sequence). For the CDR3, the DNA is TGCAGTGCCCTCGTCCCGAATCAGCCCCAGCATTTT. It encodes CSALVPNQPQHF.

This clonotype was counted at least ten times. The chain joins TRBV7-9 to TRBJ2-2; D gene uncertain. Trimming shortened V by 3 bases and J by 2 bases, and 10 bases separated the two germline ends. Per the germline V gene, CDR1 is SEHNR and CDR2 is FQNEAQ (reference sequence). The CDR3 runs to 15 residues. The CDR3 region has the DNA TGTGCCAGCAGCTTGGCTAGTCCCAACACCGGGGAGCTGTTTTTT. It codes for CASSLASPNTGELFF.

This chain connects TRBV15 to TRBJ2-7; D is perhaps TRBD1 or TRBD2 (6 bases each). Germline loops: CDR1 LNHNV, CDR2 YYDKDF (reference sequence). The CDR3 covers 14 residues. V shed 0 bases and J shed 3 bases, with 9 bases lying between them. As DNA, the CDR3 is TGTGCCACCAGCAGAGAGGGGGGCGGCTACGAGCAGTACTTC. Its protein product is CATSREGGGYEQYF.

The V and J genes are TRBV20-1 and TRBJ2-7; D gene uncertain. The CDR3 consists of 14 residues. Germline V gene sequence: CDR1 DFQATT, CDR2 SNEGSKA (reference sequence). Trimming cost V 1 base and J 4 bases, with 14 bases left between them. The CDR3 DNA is TGCAGTGCTAGAGGCCCGTTATCTACTTACGAGCAGTACTTC. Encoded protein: CSARGPLSTYEQYF.

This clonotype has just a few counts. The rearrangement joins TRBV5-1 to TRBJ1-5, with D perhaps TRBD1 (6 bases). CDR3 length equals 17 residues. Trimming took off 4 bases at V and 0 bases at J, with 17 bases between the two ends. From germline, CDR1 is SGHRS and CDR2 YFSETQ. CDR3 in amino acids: CASSQGTTGDSNQPQHF. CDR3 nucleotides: TGCGCCAGCAGCCAAGGGACAACAGGAGATAGCAATCAGCCCCAGCATTTT.

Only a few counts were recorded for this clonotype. The CDR3 region has the DNA TGTGCCAGCAGCTTATGGGGGCCCTTTGGGGCCTACAATGAGCAGTTCTTC. Residues: CASSLWGPFGAYNEQFF. The chain is built from TRBV11-2 and TRBJ2-1; D might be TRBD1 (6 bases). V was trimmed by 2 bases and J by 2 bases, leaving 16 bases between them. Germline CDR1 is SGHAT and CDR2 is FQNNGV. The CDR3 sequence is 17 residues long.

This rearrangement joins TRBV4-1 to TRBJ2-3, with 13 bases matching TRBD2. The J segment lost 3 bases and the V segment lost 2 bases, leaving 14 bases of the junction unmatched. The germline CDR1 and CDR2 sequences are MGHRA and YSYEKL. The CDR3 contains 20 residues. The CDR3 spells CASSQLGLAGSAEGTDTQYF. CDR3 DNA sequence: TGCGCCAGCAGCCAATTGGGACTAGCGGGGTCTGCGGAGGGAACAGATACGCAGTATTTT.

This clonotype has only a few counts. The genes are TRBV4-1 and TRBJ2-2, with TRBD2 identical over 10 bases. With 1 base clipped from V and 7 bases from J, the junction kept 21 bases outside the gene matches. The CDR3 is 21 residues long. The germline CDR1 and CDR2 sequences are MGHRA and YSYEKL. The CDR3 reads CASSQGPPLAGVTWGSGELFF. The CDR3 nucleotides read TGCGCCAGCAGCCAAGGTCCCCCTCTAGCGGGGGTTACGTGGGGGAGCGGGGAGCTGTTTTTT.

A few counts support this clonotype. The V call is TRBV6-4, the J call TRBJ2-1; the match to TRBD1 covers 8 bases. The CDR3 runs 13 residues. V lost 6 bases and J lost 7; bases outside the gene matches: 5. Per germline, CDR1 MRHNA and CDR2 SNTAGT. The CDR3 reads CASSPNRGNEQFF. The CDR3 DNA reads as TGTGCCAGCAGCCCAAACAGGGGGAATGAGCAGTTCTTC.

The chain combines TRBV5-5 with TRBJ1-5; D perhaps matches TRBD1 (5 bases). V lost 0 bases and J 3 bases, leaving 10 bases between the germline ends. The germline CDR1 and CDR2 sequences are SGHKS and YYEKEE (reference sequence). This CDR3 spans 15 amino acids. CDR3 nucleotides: TGTGCCAGCAGCTTGGAACCAGGGCACAATCAGCCCCAGCATTTT. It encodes CASSLEPGHNQPQHF.

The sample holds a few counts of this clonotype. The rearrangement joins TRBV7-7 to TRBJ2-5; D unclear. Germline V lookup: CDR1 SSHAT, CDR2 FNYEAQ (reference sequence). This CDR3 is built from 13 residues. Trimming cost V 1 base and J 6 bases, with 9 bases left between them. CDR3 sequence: CASSLDISQTQYF. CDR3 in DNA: TGTGCCAGCAGCTTAGACATCAGCCAGACCCAGTACTTC.

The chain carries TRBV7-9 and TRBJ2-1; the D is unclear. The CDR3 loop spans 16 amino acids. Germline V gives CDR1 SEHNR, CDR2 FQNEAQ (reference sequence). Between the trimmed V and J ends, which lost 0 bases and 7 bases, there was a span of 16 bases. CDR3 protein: CASSLAGESRVNEQFF. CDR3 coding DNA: TGTGCCAGCAGCTTAGCGGGCGAATCCAGAGTGAATGAGCAGTTCTTC.

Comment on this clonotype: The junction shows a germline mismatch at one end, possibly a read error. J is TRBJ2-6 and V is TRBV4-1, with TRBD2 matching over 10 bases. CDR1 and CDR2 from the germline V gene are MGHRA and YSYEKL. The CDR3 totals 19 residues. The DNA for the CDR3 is TGCGCCAGCAGCCCCAACTTTAGCGGGGGGTTTTCGGGGGCCAACGCCCTGACTTTC. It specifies CASSPNFSGGFSGANALTF.